The sequence of this T cell receptor (beta chain) was determined in a study of blood T cell repertoires in COVID-19. At the level of the study: The samples span acute and convalescent COVID-19 from the United States, Italy and Spain. In each case, the material was cDNA or gDNA derived from T cells, B-cell-depleted T cells, or PBMCs.

This clone was found once. Original methodology: Researchers report that nucleated cell counts were estimated from reference gene primer amplification. Clones were sequenced by immunoSEQ multiplex PCR, and TCRdb holds only the in-frame ones, with some missing. The DNA was the basis for D and trimming; V, J and clone size are from that table. The data contain about 140,000 clones, around three quarters of them seen just once; the ten biggest clones take up around a sixth. The CDR3 has 13 residues. CDR1 is SGHNT, CDR2 YYREEE, per germline (reference sequence). J was trimmed by 6 bases and V by 4 bases; bases with no gene match: 3.

V gene TRBV5-4 combines with J gene TRBJ2-3, with TRBD2 identical over 9 bases. The TCR originated in a man in his forties or fifties with acute or convalescent COVID-19. The sample comprised peripheral blood. CDR3 sequence: CASSPAGGDTQYF. Here the CDR3 DNA reads TGTGCCAGCAGCCCGGCGGGGGGGGATACGCAGTATTTT.